The 3 T cell receptor beta chains below were found in one sample sequenced in a study of vaccination and CD4 T cells after COVID-19. These receptors' antigens are unknown. At the Johns Hopkins FTIC core, DNA taken from cultured CD4+ T cells was sequenced by way of the Oncomine TCR Beta short-read assay. Genomic DNA was taken out of cultured CD4+ T cells by extraction. MiXCR, run by TCRdb on the PCR reads, gives a single entry per CDR3 protein. The table has under 7,500 distinct CDR3 sequences, around a third seen once; the top ten hold around 39%. Treatment in this sample: roughly 11-day PBMC culture with coronavirus spike peptide pools or control peptides (ViraFEST assay). Gathering of the CD4+ T cells, from the unexposed donor, took place before the COVID-19 pandemic (2011-2018). The sequencing input was CD4+ T cells from blood, cultured in vitro. These TCRs come from a human donor in good health.

The chain has TRBV20-1 and TRBJ2-5, with D hard to call. CDR3 length: 15 residues. The V gene's germline CDR1 is DFQATT and CDR2 SNEGSKA (reference sequence). Trimming cost V 3 bases and J 1 base, with 15 bases left between them. The CDR3 here is CSASRGSGAQETQYF. CDR3 nucleotide sequence: TGCAGTGCTAGTAGAGGTTCCGGAGCCCAAGAGACCCAGTACTTC.

Points on this clonotype: A read error may account for a junction end that differs from germline. The chain is built from TRBV10-2 and TRBJ2-1; 8 bases are shared with TRBD1. In germline, CDR1 is WSHSY, CDR2 SAAADI. The CDR3 loop spans 15 amino acids. The CDR3 coding sequence is TGCGCTAGCAGTGATGGGAGGACAGGGTACAATGAGCAGTTCTTC. Translated, it gives CASSDGRTGYNEQFF.

Regarding this clonotype: A much more abundant neighbour one base away suggests this may be a read error. The chain is built from TRBV7-6 and TRBJ1-5; D is undetermined. Germline V gene sequence: CDR1 SGHVS, CDR2 FNYEAQ. The CDR3 is 14 residues long. CDR3 nucleotide sequence: TGTGCCATCAGCTTGCCTGGGGGCAATCAGCCCCAGCATTTT. Translating it yields CAISLPGGNQPQHF.